Listed below are T cell receptor beta chains from one sample, sequenced in a study of T cells in Graves' hyperthyroidism and ophthalmopathy. TCRdb itself ran the multiplex PCR reads through MiXCR, one entry per CDR3 protein. The sample contains over 500,000 distinct CDR3 sequences, about 15% of which appear only once. The sequencing input was blood. The origin of the receptors is a woman aged 30 to 39 with Graves' ophthalmopathy. Both conserved end residues are trimmed from each CDR3.

CDR3,V
SATSGDRGRGYT,TRBV20-1
ASSRVAPTAETQY,TRBV5-6
ASRQVVSGNTEAF,TRBV5-1
ASSQVLPGLAGGPAKNIQY,TRBV3-2
ATSWNDEQF,TRBV6-2/TRBV6-3
ASRTDRAIQY,TRBV2
ASSWQGFAYEQY,TRBV28
ASSLQAPTVSGANVLT,TRBV3-1
ASSSGLAGHHGTYNEQF,TRBV6-5
AWSAPLVGYEQY,TRBV30
ASSVTSGQAVNIQY,TRBV28
ASSGTGGSGYT,TRBV28
ASSPGTGGYNEQY,TRBV6-1
SVSGRAETQY,TRBV20-1
ASSLGLSGAANTGELF,TRBV5-1
AWSVQVLGTAQRTEAF,TRBV30
ASSSDRDNSPLH,TRBV7-9
ASSLGWSGRTETQY,TRBV7-2
ASSILTGYNEQF,TRBV5-5
ASSYSPRTGGVYGYT,TRBV6-5
ASSLAGLAGRAKNIQY,TRBV13
ASSLWMSPGTGELF,TRBV7-2
ASSLQLDWDRVAGNQPQH,TRBV7-2
ASSYGLAGELQY,TRBV12-3/TRBV12-4
SVEDVAGSTDTQY,TRBV29-1
ASSQATSGSVGTDTQY,TRBV4-3
ASSQTSGRDTQY,TRBV7-8
ASRGLAGITDTQY,TRBV2
ASSTGQSSSYEQY,TRBV19
ASRTWGSDGYT,TRBV28
ASSEKRGSPYEQY,TRBV6-1
ATAGREKSTDTQY,TRBV24-1
ASSIAGQGSSYNEQF,TRBV19
SVEEPQGFGYGYT,TRBV29-1
SASSGRASYEQY,TRBV20-1
ASSTTGLFLPAAQY,TRBV19
ASSSGVRGYGYT,TRBV19
ASRPSQGQFAKNIQY,TRBV5-6
ATSSGRRGTDTQY,TRBV24-1
ASSMVQNYHQPQH,TRBV19
ASSPLAGGAYNEQF,TRBV19
ASSRDISGNTIY,TRBV6-1
ASSYAGLAGNNEQF,TRBV6-2/TRBV6-3
ASSALASRQNTQY,TRBV6-1
AWNQKGGPNTEAF,TRBV30
ATSRDRASGRAGTGELF,TRBV15